This T cell receptor (beta chain) was recovered during a study of T cell changes during pregnancy in multiple sclerosis. TCRdb's copy holds only in-frame clones and misses some; the assay was immunoSEQ multiplex PCR. The sample lists tens of thousands of clones; more than 85% were seen once. Germline V CDR1 and CDR2: SGHNT, YYREEE (reference sequence). The CDR3 is 15 amino acids. The V end was cut by 3 bases, the J end by 1 base, with 13 bases between. The material sequenced was CD8+ T cells from peripheral blood mononuclear cells, taken in the third trimester of pregnancy. The receptor was derived from a female donor with multiple sclerosis, enrolled in a pregnancy study. The chain joins TRBV5-4 to TRBJ1-1; D perhaps matches TRBD1 (6 bases). CDR3 region: CASSYDRRSNTEAFF. The CDR3 nucleotides read TGTGCCAGCAGCTACGACAGGAGGTCGAACACTGAAGCTTTCTTT.